This TCR beta chain is drawn from a study of response to subunit inactivated influenza vaccine. This clonotype was seen a few times. This CDR3 region has 12 residues. V lost 2 bases to trimming and J lost 12 bases; unmatched junction nucleotides: 4. Germline values: CDR1 ENHRY, CDR2 SYGVKD. In TCRdb, the RT-PCR reads were re-called with MiXCR into one record per CDR3 protein. The repertoire holds hundreds of thousands of distinct CDR3 sequences, with over 25% as singletons. The clonotype was recovered from a man in his fifties who received an inactivated influenza vaccine. This rearrangement joins TRBV10-3 to TRBJ2-1; 7 nucleotides match TRBD2. The sample was CD4+ T cells sorted from PBMCs, taken 4 to 6 days after vaccination. The CDR3 DNA follows: TGTGCCATCAGTGAGAAAGCGGGGACGCAGTTCTTC. Translated: CAISEKAGTQFF.